In its sample, the clone carrying this TCR beta chain was seen once. These data come from a study of blood T cell repertoires in COVID-19. At the level of the study: Material from acute and convalescent COVID-19 was sourced from the United States, Italy and Spain. Sample material is recorded as cDNA or gDNA derived from T cells, B-cell-depleted T cells, or PBMCs.

Original analysis: Nucleated cell counts were estimated from reference gene primer amplification. Libraries were prepared by immunoSEQ multiplex PCR; TCRdb keeps only in-frame clonotypes and omits some of them. V and J calls and clone size are those listed in that table; D and trimming were worked out from the DNA. The sample includes tens of thousands of clones, 80% to 90% of them seen just once. This CDR3 has 16 residues. This clonotype was obtained from a woman aged 55 to 70 with COVID-19, enrolled during active disease. Input material: peripheral blood. This chain uses TRBV12-1 with TRBJ1-4; the table's TRBD1 call for D was not verified on the DNA. TRBV12-1 is labeled a pseudogene. Here the CDR3 reads CASSSSRDRANEKLFF. DNA for the CDR3: TGTGCCAGCAGCTCCTCACGGGACAGGGCTAATGAAAAACTGTTTTTT.